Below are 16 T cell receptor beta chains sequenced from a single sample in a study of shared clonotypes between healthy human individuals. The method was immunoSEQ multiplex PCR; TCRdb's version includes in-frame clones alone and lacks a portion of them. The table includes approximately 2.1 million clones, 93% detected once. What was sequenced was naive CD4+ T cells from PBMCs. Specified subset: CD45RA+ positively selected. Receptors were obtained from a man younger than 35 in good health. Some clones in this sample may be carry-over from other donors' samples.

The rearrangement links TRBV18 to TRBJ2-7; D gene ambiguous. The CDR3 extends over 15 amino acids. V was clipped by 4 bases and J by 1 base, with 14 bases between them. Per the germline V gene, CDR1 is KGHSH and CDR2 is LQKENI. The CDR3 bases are TGTGCCAGCTCACACCGAAGACTGAATTCCTACGAGCAGTACTTC. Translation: CASSHRRLNSYEQYF.

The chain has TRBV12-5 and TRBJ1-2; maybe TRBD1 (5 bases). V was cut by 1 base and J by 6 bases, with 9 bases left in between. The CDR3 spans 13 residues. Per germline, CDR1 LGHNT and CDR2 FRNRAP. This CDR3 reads CASGLGTGDGYTF. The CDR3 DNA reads TGTGCTAGTGGTTTGGGCACAGGTGATGGCTACACCTTC.

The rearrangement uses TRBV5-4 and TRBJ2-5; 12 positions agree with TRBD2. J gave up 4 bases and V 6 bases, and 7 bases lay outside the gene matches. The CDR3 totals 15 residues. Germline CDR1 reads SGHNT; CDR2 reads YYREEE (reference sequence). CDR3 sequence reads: CASTSSGREGETQYF. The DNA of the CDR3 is TGTGCCAGCACCTCTAGCGGGAGGGAGGGAGAGACCCAGTACTTC.

The DNA for the CDR3 is TGTGCCAGCAGCACAGTAACGGGGGCCTACGAGCAGTACTTC. It codes for CASSTVTGAYEQYF. The chain links TRBV7-2 to TRBJ2-7, with D possibly matching TRBD2 (6 bases). Germline V gene lookup returns CDR1 SGHTA and CDR2 FQGNSA. Trimming cost V 5 bases and J 2 bases, with 13 bases left between them. CDR3 length equals 14 residues. The whole variable domain, filled in from reference TRBV7-2 and TRBJ2-7, reads GAGVSQSPSNKVTEKGKDVELRCDPISGHTALYWYRQSLGQGLEFLIYFQGNSAPDKSGLPSDRFSAERTGGSVSTLTIQRTQQEDSAVYLCASSTVTGAYEQYFGPGTRLTVT.

The CDR3 DNA reads TGTGCCAGCTCCCCGGCCGGGACAGGGGTGACTGGGGCCAACGTCCTGACTTTC. Its protein product is CASSPAGTGVTGANVLTF. The chain combines TRBV28 with TRBJ2-6; 10 bases line up with TRBD1. Germline V lookup: CDR1 MDHEN, CDR2 SYDVKM. The V and J ends lost 8 bases and 2 bases, in that order; junction bases with no gene match: 12. This CDR3 comprises 18 residues.

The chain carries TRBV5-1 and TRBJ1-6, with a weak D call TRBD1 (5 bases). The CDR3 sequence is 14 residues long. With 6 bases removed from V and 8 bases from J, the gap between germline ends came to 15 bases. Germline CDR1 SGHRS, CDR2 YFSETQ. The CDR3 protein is CASTPSIGDSPLHF. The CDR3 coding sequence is TGCGCCAGCACCCCCTCGATAGGGGATTCACCCCTCCACTTT.

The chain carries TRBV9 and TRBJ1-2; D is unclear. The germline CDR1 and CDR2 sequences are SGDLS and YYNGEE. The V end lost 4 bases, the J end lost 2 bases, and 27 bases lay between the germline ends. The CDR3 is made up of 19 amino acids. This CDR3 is CASSKDGVLGMVDNYGYTF. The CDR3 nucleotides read TGTGCCAGCAGCAAAGACGGGGTACTGGGGATGGTAGACAACTATGGCTACACCTTC.

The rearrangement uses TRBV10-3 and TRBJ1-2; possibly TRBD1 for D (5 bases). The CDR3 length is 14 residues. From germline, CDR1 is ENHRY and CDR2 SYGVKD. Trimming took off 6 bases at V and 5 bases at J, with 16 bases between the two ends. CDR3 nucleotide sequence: TGTGCCATCAGCCAGGGACCTGACAGATATGGCTACACCTTC. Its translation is CAISQGPDRYGYTF.

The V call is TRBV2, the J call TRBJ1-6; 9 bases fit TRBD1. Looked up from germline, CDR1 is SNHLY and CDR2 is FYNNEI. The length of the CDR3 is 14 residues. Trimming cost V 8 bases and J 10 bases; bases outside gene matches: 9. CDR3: CASQFDRGLSPLHF. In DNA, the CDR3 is TGTGCCAGCCAATTTGACAGGGGGTTGTCACCCCTCCACTTT.

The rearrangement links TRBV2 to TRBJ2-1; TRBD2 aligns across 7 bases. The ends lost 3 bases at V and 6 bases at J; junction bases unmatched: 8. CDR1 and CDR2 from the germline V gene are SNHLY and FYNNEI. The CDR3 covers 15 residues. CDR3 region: CASSEYGRARNEQFF. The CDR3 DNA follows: TGTGCCAGCAGTGAGTATGGGAGGGCCCGCAATGAGCAGTTCTTC.

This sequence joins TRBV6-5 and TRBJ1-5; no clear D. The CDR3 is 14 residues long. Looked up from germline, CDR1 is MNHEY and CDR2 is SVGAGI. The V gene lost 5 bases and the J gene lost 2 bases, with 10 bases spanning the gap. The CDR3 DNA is TGTGCCAGCAGTACACATCACGGCAATCAGCCCCAGCATTTT. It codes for CASSTHHGNQPQHF.

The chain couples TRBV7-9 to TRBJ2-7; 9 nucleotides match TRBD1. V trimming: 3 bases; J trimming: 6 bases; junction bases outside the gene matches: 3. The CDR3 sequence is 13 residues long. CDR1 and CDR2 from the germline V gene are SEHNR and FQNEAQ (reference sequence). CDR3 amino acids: CASSLLQGAEQYF. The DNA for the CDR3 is TGTGCCAGCAGCTTGCTACAGGGGGCCGAGCAGTACTTC.

The CDR3 region has the DNA TGTGCCAGCAGCTTGGCCCAGCGGGACACCGGGGAGCTGTTTTTT. Its translation: CASSLAQRDTGELFF. This chain joins TRBV5-4 and TRBJ2-2; D possibly corresponds to TRBD2 (6 bases). CDR3 length: 15 residues. V was cut by 0 bases and J by 3 bases, with 9 bases left in between. Germline V lookup: CDR1 SGHNT, CDR2 YYREEE (reference sequence).

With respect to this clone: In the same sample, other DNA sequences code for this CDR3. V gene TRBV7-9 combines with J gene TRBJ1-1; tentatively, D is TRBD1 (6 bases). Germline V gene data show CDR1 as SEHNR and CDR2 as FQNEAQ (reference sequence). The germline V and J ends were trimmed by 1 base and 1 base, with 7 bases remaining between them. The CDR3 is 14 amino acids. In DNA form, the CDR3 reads TGTGCCAGCAGCTTAGAGACAGGGAACACTGAAGCTTTCTTT. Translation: CASSLETGNTEAFF.

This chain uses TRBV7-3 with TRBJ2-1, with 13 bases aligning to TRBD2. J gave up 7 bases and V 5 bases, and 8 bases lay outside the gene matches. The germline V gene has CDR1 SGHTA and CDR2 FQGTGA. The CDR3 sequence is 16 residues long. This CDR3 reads CASSPGLAGAQNEQFF. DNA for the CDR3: TGTGCCAGCAGCCCAGGACTAGCGGGAGCGCAAAATGAGCAGTTCTTC. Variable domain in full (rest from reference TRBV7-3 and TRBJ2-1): GAGVSQTPSNKVTEKGKYVELRCDPISGHTALYWYRQSLGQGPEFLIYFQGTGAADDSGLPNDRFFAVRPEGSVSTLKIQRTERGDSAVYLCASSPGLAGAQNEQFFGPGTRLTVL.

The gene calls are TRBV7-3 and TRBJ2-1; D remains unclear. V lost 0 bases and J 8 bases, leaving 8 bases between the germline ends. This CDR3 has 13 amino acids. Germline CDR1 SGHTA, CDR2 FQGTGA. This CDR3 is CASSLTVRDEQFF. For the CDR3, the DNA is TGTGCCAGCAGCTTAACGGTACGCGATGAGCAGTTCTTC.